This T cell receptor (beta chain) was profiled in a study of T cells in Graves' hyperthyroidism and ophthalmopathy. RNA transcripts gave rise to amplified TCR beta CDR3 regions. A set of HTBI primers served as the primers for a first-round RT-PCR of the TCR CDR3. TCRdb independently ran MiXCR on the multiplex PCR reads; one entry per CDR3 protein. The table lists a few hundred thousand distinct CDR3 sequences, 14% of them singletons, with roughly a fifth in the top ten. The study excluded patients with uncontrolled infection, other autoimmune disease, pregnancy or lactation. Regarding the study as a whole: Separating ophthalmopathy from stable hyperthyroidism was achieved by a 13 V-J model. The majority of expanded thyroid clonotypes above 0.001 also appeared in blood.

The CDR3 totals 15 residues. Unmatched junction bases numbered 6, after V lost 1 base and J lost 3 bases. In germline, CDR1 is SGHTA, CDR2 FQGNSA. Note on this clonotype: What it binds is unknown. A much more abundant neighbour one base away suggests this may be a read error.

This rearrangement joins TRBV7-2 to TRBJ2-7, with 7 bases lining up with TRBD1. The receptor was isolated from a woman under 40 with Graves' ophthalmopathy. Material: blood. The CDR3: CASSLEGAGGYEQYF. In nucleotides, the CDR3 is TGTGCCAGCAGCTTAGAGGGGGCAGGGGGCTACGAGCAGTACTTC.